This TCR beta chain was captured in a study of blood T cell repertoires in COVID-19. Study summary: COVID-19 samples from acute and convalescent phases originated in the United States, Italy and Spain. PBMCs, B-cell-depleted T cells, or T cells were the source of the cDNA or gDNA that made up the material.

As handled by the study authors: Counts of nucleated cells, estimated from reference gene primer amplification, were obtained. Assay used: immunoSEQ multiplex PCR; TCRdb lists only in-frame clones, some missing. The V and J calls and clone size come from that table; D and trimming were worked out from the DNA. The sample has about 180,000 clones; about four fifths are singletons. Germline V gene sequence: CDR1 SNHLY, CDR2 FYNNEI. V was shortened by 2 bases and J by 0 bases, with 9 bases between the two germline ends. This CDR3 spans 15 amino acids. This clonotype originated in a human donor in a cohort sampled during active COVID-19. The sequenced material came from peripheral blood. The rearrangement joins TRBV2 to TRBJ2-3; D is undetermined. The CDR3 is CASSETRTSTDTQYF. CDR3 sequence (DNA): TGTGCCAGCAGTGAAACGCGAACTAGCACAGATACGCAGTATTTT. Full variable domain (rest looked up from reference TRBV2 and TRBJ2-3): EPEVTQTPSHQVTQMGQEVILRCVPISNHLYFYWYRQILGQKVEFLVSFYNNEISEKSEIFDDQFSVERPDGSNFTLKIRSTKLEDSAMYFCASSETRTSTDTQYFGPGTRLTVL.